This TCR beta chain derives from a study of CD8+ T cells in alopecia areata (dated by TCRdb to the late 2010s). Describing the broader study: Treated patients were enrolled in an open-label pilot trial of oral tofacitinib at 5 to 10 mg twice daily for moderate-to-severe alopecia areata. Tofacitinib was administered for 6 to 18 months, and 6 months of follow-up off drug were then conducted to assess delayed response and recurrence. High-throughput TCRbeta sequencing was used to examine T cell clonal expansion in alopecia areata in both the C3H/HeJ mouse model and human patients. Human TCRbeta sequencing covered scalp tissue and sorted CD4+ and CD8+ peripheral blood T cells from patchy and totalis/universalis alopecia areata patients and healthy controls. Tofacitinib-treated patients had biopsies at baseline and at 4 and 24 weeks of treatment, with a later scalp biopsy in several patients. Scalp clonality was compared among normal scalp (n=4), patchy alopecia areata scalp (n=8), and alopecia totalis/universalis scalp (n=8). RNA came from the PAXgene miRNA kit for fixed scalp, the miRNeasy kit for PBMCs, and the RNeasy kit for mouse skin. TCRbeta CDR3 regions were amplified by immunoSEQ multiplex PCR using 35 Vbeta forward and 13 Jbeta reverse primers.

For this clone: The antigen it recognizes is unknown. No qualities accompany the bases; no much larger clone lies one base away.

Libraries were constructed by the immunoSEQ multiplex PCR assay. To provide template for TCR sequencing, every sample had RNA extracted and reverse transcribed into cDNA. First-strand cDNA was synthesized with SuperScript III using a 2:1 mix of oligo-dT and random hexamers. Amplification bias was assessed with a synthetic immune receptor repertoire, and residual bias was removed computationally. The study's processing was this. Raw reads were preprocessed to remove errors, and CDR3 was defined by IMGT conventions from the conserved cysteine to phenylalanine. To get clonality, Shannon entropy was normalized by log2 of the number of productive unique TCRs and the result was subtracted from 1. Whether scalp clones were CD4 or CD8 was inferred by matching scalp TCRbeta sequences against CD4 and CD8 repertoires sorted from blood. In its TCRdb copy, this immuneACCESS table keeps in-frame sequences only and misses some clones. Where compared with another copy, unresolved V genes explain less than half of these, and the others have no known cause. V, J and clone size derive from that table, while D and trimming were established from the DNA sequence. This sample holds 150,000 or so clones; roughly 48% were observed only once. Roughly 7.5% of the sample is in the top ten clones.

The paper's findings and limits, for the study overall: Scalp TCR repertoire analysis is complicated because resident alphabeta T cells in normal human skin are also sequenced, whereas mouse skin is dominated by gammadelta T cells. Lesional scalp, especially in alopecia totalis/universalis, showed higher clonality and more expanded CD8+ clones than normal scalp, suggesting antigenic drive. Shared TCR sequences between patients were less evident than in mice, which may be partly attributable to HLA diversity in the patient population.

From alopecia areata patients, peripheral blood was collected along with lesional scalp punch biopsies. After PBMCs were isolated by density centrifugation and stained for CD3, CD4 and CD8, a FACSAria was used to sort CD4+ and CD8+ T cells. Including the terminal cysteine and phenylalanine, the CDR3 comprises 15 residues. CDR3 DNA is the only sequence kept; it has 45 bases, read in frame from the first base. CDR1 and CDR2 are drawn from the germline V gene: MGHDK, SYGVNS. The V end loses 1 base and the J end loses 0 bases, and a stretch of 7 bases separates them. The sample comprised CD4+ T cells sorted from blood. The chain is encoded by TRBV25-1 joined to TRBJ1-3, and possibly TRBD1, on 5 matching bases. The TCR sequence derives from a human donor with alopecia areata. The DNA reads as follows: TGTGCCAGCAGTGAATGGGGGGGCTCTGGAAACACCATATATTTT. It codes for CASSEWGGSGNTIYF.